A single sample gave rise to the 5 T cell receptor beta chains below, sequenced in a study of CD8+CD57+ T cells in acquired aplastic anemia. TCR beta VDJ and CDR3 profiles were obtained from a genomic DNA template. In TCRdb, the reads were re-called with MiXCR into one record per CDR3 protein. This table holds around 190,000 distinct CDR3 sequences, over 60% found once. The sequenced material came from sorted CD4+, CD8+, or CD8+CD57+ T cells (not recorded which) from PBMCs. These receptors were collected from a human donor in good health.

The chain has TRBV6-5 and TRBJ2-7; 8 bases are shared with TRBD1. The germline CDR1 and CDR2 sequences are MNHEY and SVGAGI. The CDR3 contains 12 residues. V trimming: 5 bases; J trimming: 6 bases; junction bases outside the gene matches: 3. CDR3 in amino acids: CASSQGASEQYF. The CDR3 nucleotides are TGTGCCAGCAGTCAGGGGGCCTCCGAGCAGTACTTC.

This clonotype was detected ten times or more. The V call is TRBV7-6, the J call TRBJ2-7; either TRBD1 or TRBD2 may supply D (5 bases each). Trimming pared 5 bases from V and 0 bases from J, leaving 23 bases between. This CDR3 is 18 amino acids long. Germline values: CDR1 SGHVS, CDR2 FNYEAQ. The CDR3: CASSHPRDASSSSYEQYF. CDR3 DNA sequence: TGTGCCAGCAGCCATCCCCGGGACGCCTCGTCAAGCTCCTACGAGCAGTACTTC.

This chain connects TRBV7-3 to TRBJ2-5, with TRBD1 identical over 7 bases. This CDR3 has 14 residues. V lost 5 bases, J lost 3 bases, and 6 bases stayed unmatched. Germline CDR1 and CDR2: SGHTA and FQGTGA. CDR3 loop: CASSQNRGEETQYF. CDR3 DNA sequence: TGTGCCAGCAGCCAAAACAGGGGTGAAGAGACCCAGTACTTC.

This clonotype was observed at least ten times. J is TRBJ2-1 and V is TRBV24-1; the D gene could be TRBD1 or TRBD2 (5 bases each). The CDR3 runs 16 residues. Deletions cut 1 base from V and 7 bases from J, with 16 bases between. From germline, CDR1 is KGHDR and CDR2 SFDVKD. The CDR3 coding sequence is TGTGCCACCAGTGATTTTCGGGATTCAGGGCTAAATGAGCAGTTCTTC. It specifies CATSDFRDSGLNEQFF.

The table lists this clonotype with a few counts. The V gene is TRBV28, the J gene TRBJ1-5; D possibly corresponds to TRBD1 (6 bases). The CDR3 contains 15 residues. The germline CDR1 and CDR2 sequences are MDHEN and SYDVKM. V gave up 2 bases and J gave up 4 bases, with 12 bases separating them. The CDR3 protein is CASSLRQASNQPQHF. CDR3 nucleotides: TGTGCCAGCAGTTTACGACAGGCGAGTAATCAGCCCCAGCATTTT.